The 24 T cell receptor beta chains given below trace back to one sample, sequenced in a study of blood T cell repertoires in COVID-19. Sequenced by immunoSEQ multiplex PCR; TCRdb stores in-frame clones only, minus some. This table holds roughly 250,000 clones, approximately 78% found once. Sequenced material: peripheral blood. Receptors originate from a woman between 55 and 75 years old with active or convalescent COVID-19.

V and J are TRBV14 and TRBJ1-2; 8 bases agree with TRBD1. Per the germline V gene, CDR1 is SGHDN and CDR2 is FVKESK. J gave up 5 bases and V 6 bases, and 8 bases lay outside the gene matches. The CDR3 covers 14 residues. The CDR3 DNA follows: TGTGCCAGCAGGCGGACAGGGCTATCGTATGGCTACACCTTC. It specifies CASRRTGLSYGYTF.

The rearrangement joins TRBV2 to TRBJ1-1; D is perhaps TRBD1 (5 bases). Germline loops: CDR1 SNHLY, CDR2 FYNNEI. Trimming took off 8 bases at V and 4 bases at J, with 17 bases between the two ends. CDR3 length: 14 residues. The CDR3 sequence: CASELDSPGTEAFF. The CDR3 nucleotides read TGTGCCAGCGAACTCGACAGCCCCGGCACTGAAGCTTTCTTT.

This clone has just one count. The CDR3: CAAEGLAGFWYEQFF. The CDR3 coding sequence is TGTGCCGCAGAGGGACTAGCGGGCTTCTGGTATGAGCAGTTCTTC. The gene calls are TRBV6-5 and TRBJ2-1, with 12 bases lining up with TRBD2. V dropped 11 bases and J dropped 8; count of bases not matched to a gene: 13. CDR3 length: 15 amino acids. Germline V gene lookup returns CDR1 MNHEY and CDR2 SVGAGI.

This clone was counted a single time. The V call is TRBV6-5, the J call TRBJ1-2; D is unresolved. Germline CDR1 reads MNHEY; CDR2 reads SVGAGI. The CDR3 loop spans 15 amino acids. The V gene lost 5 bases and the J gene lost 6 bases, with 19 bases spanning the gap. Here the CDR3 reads CASSPLSPDPHGYTF. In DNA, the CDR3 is TGTGCCAGCAGTCCCCTATCGCCCGATCCCCATGGCTACACCTTC.

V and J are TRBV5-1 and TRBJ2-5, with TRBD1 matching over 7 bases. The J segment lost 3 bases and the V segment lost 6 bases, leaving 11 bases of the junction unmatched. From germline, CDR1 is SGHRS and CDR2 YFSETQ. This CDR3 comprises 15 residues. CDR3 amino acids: CASTRGGQREETQYF. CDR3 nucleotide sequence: TGCGCCAGCACCCGTGGGGGACAGAGGGAAGAGACCCAGTACTTC.

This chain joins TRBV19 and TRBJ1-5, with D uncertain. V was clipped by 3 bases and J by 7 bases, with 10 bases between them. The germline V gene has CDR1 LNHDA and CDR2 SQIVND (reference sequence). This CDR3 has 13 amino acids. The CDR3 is CASSMEGIQPQHF. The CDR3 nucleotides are TGTGCCAGTAGTATGGAGGGAATCCAGCCCCAGCATTTT.

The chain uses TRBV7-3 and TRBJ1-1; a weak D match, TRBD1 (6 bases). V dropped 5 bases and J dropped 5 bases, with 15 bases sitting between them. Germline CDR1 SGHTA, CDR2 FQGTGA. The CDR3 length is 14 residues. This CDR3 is CASSPGQRGTEAFF. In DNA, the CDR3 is TGTGCCAGCAGCCCAGGACAAAGGGGGACTGAAGCTTTCTTT.

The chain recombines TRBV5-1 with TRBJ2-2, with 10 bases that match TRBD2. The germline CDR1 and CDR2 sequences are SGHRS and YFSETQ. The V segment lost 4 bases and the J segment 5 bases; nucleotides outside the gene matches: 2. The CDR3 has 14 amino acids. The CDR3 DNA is TGCGCCAGCAGCGTGACTAGCGGGACCGGGGAGCTGTTTTTT. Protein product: CASSVTSGTGELFF.

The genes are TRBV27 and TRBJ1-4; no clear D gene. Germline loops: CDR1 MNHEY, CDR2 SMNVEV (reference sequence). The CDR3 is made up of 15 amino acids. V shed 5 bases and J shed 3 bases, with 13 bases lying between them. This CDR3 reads CASSPRVGANEKLFF. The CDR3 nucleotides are TGTGCCAGCAGTCCCCGCGTTGGAGCTAATGAAAAACTGTTTTTT.

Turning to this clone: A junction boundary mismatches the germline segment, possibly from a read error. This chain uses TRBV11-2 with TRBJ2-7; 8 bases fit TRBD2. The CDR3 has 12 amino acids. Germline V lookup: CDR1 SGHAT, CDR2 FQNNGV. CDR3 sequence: CASSSGGYEKYF. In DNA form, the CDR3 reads TGTGCCAGCAGCTCGGGGGGGTACGAGAAGTACTTC. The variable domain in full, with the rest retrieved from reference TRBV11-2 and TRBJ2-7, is EAGVAQSPRYKIIEKRQSVAFWCNPISGHATLYWYQQILGQGPKLLIQFQNNGVVDDSQLPKDRFSAERLKGVDSTLKIQPAKLEDSAVYLCASSSGGYEKYFGPGTRLTVT.

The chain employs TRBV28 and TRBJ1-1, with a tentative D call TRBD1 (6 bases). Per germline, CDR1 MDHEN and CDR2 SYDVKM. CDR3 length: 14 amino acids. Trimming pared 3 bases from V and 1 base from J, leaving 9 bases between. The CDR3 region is CASSFARGNTEAFF. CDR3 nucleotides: TGTGCCAGCAGTTTCGCCAGGGGGAACACTGAAGCTTTCTTT.

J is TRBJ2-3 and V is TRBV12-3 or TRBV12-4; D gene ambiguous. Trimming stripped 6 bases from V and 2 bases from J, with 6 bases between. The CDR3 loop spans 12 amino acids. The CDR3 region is CASSYLTDTQYF. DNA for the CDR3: TGTGCCAGCAGCTATCTCACAGATACGCAGTATTTT.

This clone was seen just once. The CDR3, as DNA: TGTGCCAGCAGTTTTGCGGCAGGGGGAAACGGCTACACCTTC. It codes for CASSFAAGGNGYTF. The rearrangement uses TRBV6-6 and TRBJ1-2; 7 nucleotides line up with TRBD1. Germline CDR1 reads MNHNY; CDR2 reads SVGAGI (reference sequence). J was trimmed by 8 bases and V by 4 bases; bases with no gene match: 10. This CDR3 spans 14 amino acids.

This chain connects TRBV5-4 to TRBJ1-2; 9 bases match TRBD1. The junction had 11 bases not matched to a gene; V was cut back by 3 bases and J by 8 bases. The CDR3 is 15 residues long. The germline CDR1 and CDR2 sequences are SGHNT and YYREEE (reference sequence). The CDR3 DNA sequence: TGTGCCAGCAGCTCCTTATGGACAGGGGCCGGGGGCTACACCTTC. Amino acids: CASSSLWTGAGGYTF.

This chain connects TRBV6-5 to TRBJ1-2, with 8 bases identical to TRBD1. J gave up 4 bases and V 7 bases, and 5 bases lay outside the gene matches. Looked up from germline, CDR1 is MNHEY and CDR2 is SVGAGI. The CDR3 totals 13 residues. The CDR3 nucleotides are TGTGCCAGCACAATCGGGACAGGCTATGGCTACACCTTC. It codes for CASTIGTGYGYTF.

The CDR3 sequence is CASSSQGGETNEKLFF. The CDR3 DNA is TGCGCCAGCAGCTCCCAAGGGGGCGAGACTAATGAAAAACTGTTTTTT. The chain joins TRBV5-1 to TRBJ1-4, with 7 bases identical to TRBD1. CDR1 and CDR2 from the germline V gene are SGHRS and YFSETQ. V gave up 3 bases and J gave up 2 bases; unmatched junction bases: 7. The CDR3 loop spans 16 amino acids.

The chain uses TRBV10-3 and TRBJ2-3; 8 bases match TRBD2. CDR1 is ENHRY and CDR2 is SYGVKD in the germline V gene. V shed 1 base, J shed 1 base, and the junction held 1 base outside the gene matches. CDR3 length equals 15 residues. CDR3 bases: TGTGCCATCAGTGAGTTCGGGGGGGGCACAGATACGCAGTATTTT. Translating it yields CAISEFGGGTDTQYF.

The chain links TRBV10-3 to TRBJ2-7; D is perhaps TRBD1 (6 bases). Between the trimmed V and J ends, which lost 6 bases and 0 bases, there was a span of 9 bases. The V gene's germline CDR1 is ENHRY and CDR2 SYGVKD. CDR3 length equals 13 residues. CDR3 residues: CAIRRQDSYEQYF. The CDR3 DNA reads TGTGCCATCAGAAGACAGGACTCCTACGAGCAGTACTTC.

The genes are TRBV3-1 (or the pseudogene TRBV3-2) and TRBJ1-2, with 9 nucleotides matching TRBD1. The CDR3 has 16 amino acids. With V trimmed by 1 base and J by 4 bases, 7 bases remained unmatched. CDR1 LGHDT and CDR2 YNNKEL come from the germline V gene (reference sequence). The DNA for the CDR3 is TGTGCCAGCAGCCAAGGAAACAGGGGGCATGGCTATGGCTACACCTTC. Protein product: CASSQGNRGHGYGYTF.

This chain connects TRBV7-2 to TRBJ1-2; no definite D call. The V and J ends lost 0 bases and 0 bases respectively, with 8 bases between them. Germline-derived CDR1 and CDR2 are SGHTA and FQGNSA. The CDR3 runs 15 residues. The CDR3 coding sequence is TGTGCCAGCAGCTTAGCCCAGGCCACTAACTATGGCTACACCTTC. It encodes CASSLAQATNYGYTF.

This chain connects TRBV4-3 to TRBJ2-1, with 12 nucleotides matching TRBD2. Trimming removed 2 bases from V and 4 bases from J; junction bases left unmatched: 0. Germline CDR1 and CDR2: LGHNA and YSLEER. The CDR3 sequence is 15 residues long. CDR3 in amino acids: CASSQTSGGYNEQFF. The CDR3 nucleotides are TGCGCCAGCAGCCAAACTAGCGGGGGGTACAATGAGCAGTTCTTC.

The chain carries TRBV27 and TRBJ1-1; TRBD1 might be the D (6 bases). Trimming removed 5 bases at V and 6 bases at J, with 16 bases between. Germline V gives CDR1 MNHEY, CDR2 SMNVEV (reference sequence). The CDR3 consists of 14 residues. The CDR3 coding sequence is TGTGCCAGCAGTGGGCACAGGGAAGGGGCTGAAGCTTTCTTT. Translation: CASSGHREGAEAFF.

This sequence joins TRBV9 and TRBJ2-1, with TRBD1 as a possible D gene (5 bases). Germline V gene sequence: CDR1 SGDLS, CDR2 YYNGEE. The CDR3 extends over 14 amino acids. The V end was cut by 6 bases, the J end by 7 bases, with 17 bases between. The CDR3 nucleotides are TGTGCCAGCACCCCTAGGGGAAAAGGGAATGAGCAGTTCTTC. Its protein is CASTPRGKGNEQFF. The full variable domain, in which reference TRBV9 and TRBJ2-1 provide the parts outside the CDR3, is DSGVTQTPKHLITATGQRVTLRCSPRSGDLSVYWYQQSLDQGLQFLIQYYNGEERAKGNILERFSAQQFPDLHSELNLSSLELGDSALYFCASTPRGKGNEQFFGPGTRLTVL.

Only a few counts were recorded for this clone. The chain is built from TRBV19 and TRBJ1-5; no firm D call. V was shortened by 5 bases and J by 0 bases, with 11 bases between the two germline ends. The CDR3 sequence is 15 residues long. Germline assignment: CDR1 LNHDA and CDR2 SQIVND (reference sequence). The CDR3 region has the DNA TGTGCCAGTAGTCGCCACGGTTATAGCAATCAGCCCCAGCATTTT. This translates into CASSRHGYSNQPQHF.